This T cell receptor beta chain was recorded in a study of T-cell reconstitution after alpha-beta-depleted transplantation in children. This CDR3 region has 13 residues. Germline CDR1 reads KGHDR; CDR2 reads SFDVKD. V lost 9 bases and J lost 8; bases outside the gene matches: 7. Preparing the TCRbeta library involved the use of unique molecular identifiers. TCRdb called the PCR reads again in MiXCR, with one record for every CDR3 protein. The table lists 550,000 to 600,000 distinct CDR3 sequences, approximately 22% of them singletons. The material sequenced was PBMCs, mostly from graft donor cells, taken 360 days after TCRalphabeta/CD19-depleted stem cell transplant. The clonotype was recovered from a boy younger than two who had a stem cell transplant for acute myeloid leukemia, so the T cells may come from the graft donor. This chain connects TRBV24-1 to TRBJ2-1; 9 bases map to TRBD1. The CDR3 sequence: CATGRDRVDEQFF. For the CDR3, the DNA is TGTGCCACCGGTCGGGACAGGGTGGATGAGCAGTTCTTC.